This TCR beta chain was recovered during a study of blood T cell repertoires in COVID-19 (dated by TCRdb to about 2020). As for the study more broadly: Collaborator samples came from the United States, Italy and Spain and covered acute and convalescent phases of COVID-19. The material from the prospective study consisted of cDNA or gDNA derived from T cells, B-cell-depleted T cells, or PBMCs. The dataset comprised deeply sampled blood TCRbeta repertoires from subjects exposed to, actively infected with, or recovered from COVID-19. The repertoires were made available in a free public database intended to serve as a resource for research on the immune response to SARS-CoV-2. Samples were obtained from the ongoing ImmuneRACE study (first 160 participants) and from over 1,000 subjects provided by 6 global collaborators. The sample metadata nearly always contained a de-identified subject ID, COVID-19 status, age in years and sex. HLA class I and class II types, where available, came from metadata supplied by the sample provider rather than from assay-based typing.

This clone came up once. The clone's antigen remains unknown. No quality values exist for individual bases; no much larger clone is one base distant. TCRbeta CDR3 regions were amplified from genomic DNA using the immunoSEQ Assay, a bias-controlled multiplex PCR. In the original analysis: Within the assay, amplification of reference gene primers was used to estimate how many nucleated cells each sample contained. Sequence reads were collapsed and filtered to measure the absolute abundance of every unique TCRbeta CDR3 rearrangement. For each sample, productive Simpson clonality was calculated as the square root of Simpson's diversity index over productive rearrangements. As stored in TCRdb, this immuneACCESS dataset retains in-frame rearrangements with V and J assigned. A fraction of the clones does not appear; measured against another copy, unresolved V genes explain less than half of the discrepancy, and the remainder lacks a known reason. The DNA was the basis for D and trimming; V, J and clone size are from that table. The sample table records 150,000 to 200,000 clones; 80% to 90% of these occur just once. The ten largest account for nearly 15% of the sample.

Participants in the prospective study were enrolled through a virtual design, were aged roughly 18 to 100 years, and lived in approximately 25 United States geographic areas. Cohort assignment in the prospective study relied on participant-reported clinical history from a screening survey and a study questionnaire. Recovered participants in ImmuneRACE Cohort 3 were defined as having two consecutive negative NP/OP PCR tests, clearance from a healthcare professional, or resolution of symptoms. In the prospective study, whole blood, serum and a nasopharyngeal or oropharyngeal swab were collected from each participant by mobile phlebotomists. Participants in the prospective study had the option to provide additional blood draws and questionnaires over an approximately two-month period. Before DNA extraction, prospective study blood samples were shipped either frozen or at room temperature. Paper-wide results and their limitations: Clinical and demographic metadata were provided uncurated, with the amount varying by source and participant.

Taken from the germline V gene (reference sequence), the CDR1 and CDR2 loops are LGHDT and YNNKEL. Deletion took 4 bases off V and 2 bases off J, with a span of 15 bases between the germline ends. The CDR3 runs 15 amino acids, cysteine and phenylalanine included. CDR3 DNA is the only sequence kept; it has 45 bases, read in frame from the first base. The sequencing input was PBMCs or T cells enriched from blood (not recorded which). This clonotype was obtained from a man aged 45-65 years who had recovered from COVID-19. The chain couples TRBV3-1 (or the pseudogene TRBV3-2) to TRBJ2-7; matching of 6 bases hints at TRBD1 as the D gene. The bases read TGTGCCAGCAGCCTAGCGACAGGTCCTACCTACGAGCAGTACTTC. Its translation is CASSLATGPTYEQYF.